This TCR beta chain was retrieved from a study of T cell responses to AZD1222 COVID-19 vaccine. In germline, CDR1 is MNHEY, CDR2 SVGAGI. V lost 0 bases, J lost 6 bases, and 15 bases lay in between. The CDR3 runs to 16 residues. Clones were read by immunoSEQ multiplex PCR, and TCRdb kept only the in-frame ones, dropping some. Among 98,000 or so clones listed, 70% to 90% were seen once. Regarding the study as a whole: Spike-wide vaccine-associated CD4 TCRs dominated at 160-218 and 743-854. Without day 14 samples, only post-peak T cell repertoires were studied. Donors skewed white British and female; clonal diversity was possibly underestimated.

About this clone itself: What it recognizes is unknown.

Sequenced here: peripheral blood, sampled on day 0 of AZD1222 vaccination. The source of this sequence is an adult in good health. The chain uses TRBV6-5 and TRBJ1-5; no definite D call. In nucleotides, the CDR3 is TGTGCCAGCAGTTACTCACGGGAGGGAGGGTTTCAGCCCCAGCATTTT. Translation gives CASSYSREGGFQPQHF.